A selection of T cell receptor beta chains follows, all from one sample in a study of control samples from healthy donors and cancer patients. Generated by immunoSEQ multiplex PCR, the TCRdb table keeps only in-frame clones and is missing some. The table lists 170,000 or so clones, approximately 94% of them singletons. The specimen was blood. The source is a woman in her thirties or forties in good health. Each CDR3 is given with its conserved first and last residue. A D gene is named only where the DNA matches it firmly.

D,J,V,DNA,CDR3
.,TRBJ1-1,TRBV19,TGTGCCAGTATGTCGGGTAAGGCTTTCTTT,CASMSGKAFF
.,TRBJ1-4,TRBV7-8,TGTGCCAGCAGCAGGGGGGCAGGGACGAACGAAAAACTGTTTTTT,CASSRGAGTNEKLFF
.,TRBJ1-3,TRBV7-2,TGTGCCAGCAGCTACACGACAGTTGGAGGAAACACCATATATTTT,CASSYTTVGGNTIYF
.,TRBJ1-4,TRBV7-6,TGTGCCAGCAGCTTAGTGAGCGGAGCAACTAATGAAAAACTGTTTTTT,CASSLVSGATNEKLFF
.,TRBJ1-2,TRBV19,TGTGCCAGTAGTATTGGACAGACTGGCTACACCTTC,CASSIGQTGYTF
.,TRBJ1-1,TRBV30,TGTGCCTGGAGTGTAGGGTCGAACACTGAAGCTTTCTTT,CAWSVGSNTEAFF
.,TRBJ1-5,TRBV24-1,TGTGCCACCAGTGATTTGGGGCAGCCCCAGCATTTT,CATSDLGQPQHF
.,TRBJ1-5,TRBV7-2,TGTGCCAGCAGCTTAGACGGGGGGGAGCACCAGCCCCAGCATTTT,CASSLDGGEHQPQHF
TRBD1,TRBJ1-6,TRBV27,TGTGCCAGCAGGTTCGGGACAGGGCATAATTCACCCCTCCACTTT,CASRFGTGHNSPLHF
.,TRBJ1-2,TRBV6-5,TGTGCCAGCAGTTCACTTAACTATGGCTACACCTTC,CASSSLNYGYTF
.,TRBJ1-3,TRBV7-6,TGTGCCAGCAGCTTAGGTATAGAAGGAAACACCATATATTTT,CASSLGIEGNTIYF
.,TRBJ1-2,TRBV10-3,TGTGCCATCACCCCGGACAGCGCTAACTATGGCTACACCTTC,CAITPDSANYGYTF
.,TRBJ1-2,TRBV13,TGTGCCAGCAGCCAACCCCGGGCAGGGAACTATGGCTACACCTTC,CASSQPRAGNYGYTF
.,TRBJ2-1,TRBV5-1,TGCGCCAGCAGCTTGGGAGGGGACTCCTACAATGAGCAGTTCTTC,CASSLGGDSYNEQFF
.,TRBJ2-1,TRBV15,TGTGCCACCAGGCGAAGGCGGGACAATGAGCAGTTCTTC,CATRRRRDNEQFF
TRBD2,TRBJ2-3,TRBV10-3,TGTGCCATCAGGAGGGACGCGGGGGGGACAGATACGCAGTATTTT,CAIRRDAGGTDTQYF
.,TRBJ1-1,TRBV6-4,TGTGCCAGCAGTGACCAGGGGAAGGCGACTGAAGCTTTCTTT,CASSDQGKATEAFF
.,TRBJ1-1,TRBV9,TGTGCCAGCAGCGTAAGAAGCCCACCAGAGAACACTGAAGCTTTCTTT,CASSVRSPPENTEAFF
.,TRBJ2-5,TRBV5-1,TGCGCCAGCAGCTTGGCCGGGGTAGCCCCCCAAGAGACCCAGTACTTC,CASSLAGVAPQETQYF
TRBD1,TRBJ1-6,TRBV5-1,TGCGCCAGCAGCTTGGGGACAGGAGATTCACCCCTCCACTTT,CASSLGTGDSPLHF
.,TRBJ2-5,TRBV1,TGCACCAGCAGCCAGGCTAGGGGGACTAGCGGGGAACAAGAGACCCAGTACTTC,CTSSQARGTSGEQETQYF
TRBD1,TRBJ2-2,TRBV24-1,TGTGCCACCAGTGACACCGGGACAGAGAACACCGGGGAGCTGTTTTTT,CATSDTGTENTGELFF
.,TRBJ2-5,TRBV11-3,TGTGCCAGCAGCCCGAGGGGCCAAGAGACCCAGTACTTC,CASSPRGQETQYF
.,TRBJ1-5,TRBV11-2,TGTGCCAGCAGCTTTACTCAAGGGCCCCAGCATTTT,CASSFTQGPQHF
.,TRBJ1-1,TRBV20-1,TGCAGTGCTAGTAGGGTTCTTGGAGCTTTCTTT,CSASRVLGAFF
.,TRBJ1-2,TRBV29-1,TGCAGCGTTGAAGAGGTAGAGGGAAACTATGGCTACACCTTC,CSVEEVEGNYGYTF